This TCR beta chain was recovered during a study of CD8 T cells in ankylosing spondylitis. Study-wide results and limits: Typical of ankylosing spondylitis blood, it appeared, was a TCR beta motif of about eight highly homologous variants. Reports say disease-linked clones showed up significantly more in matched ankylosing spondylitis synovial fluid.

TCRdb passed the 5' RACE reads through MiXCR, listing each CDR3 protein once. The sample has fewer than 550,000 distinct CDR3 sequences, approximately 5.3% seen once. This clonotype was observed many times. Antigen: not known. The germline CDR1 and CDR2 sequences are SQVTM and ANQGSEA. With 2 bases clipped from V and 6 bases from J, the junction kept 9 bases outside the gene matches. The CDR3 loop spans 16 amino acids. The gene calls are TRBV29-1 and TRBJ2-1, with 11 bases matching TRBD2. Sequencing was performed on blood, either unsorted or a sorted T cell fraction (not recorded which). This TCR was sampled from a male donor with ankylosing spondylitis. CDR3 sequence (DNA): TGCAGCGTTGAACCTTTACTAGCGGGAGTCTTCAATGAGCAGTTCTTC. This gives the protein CSVEPLLAGVFNEQFF.